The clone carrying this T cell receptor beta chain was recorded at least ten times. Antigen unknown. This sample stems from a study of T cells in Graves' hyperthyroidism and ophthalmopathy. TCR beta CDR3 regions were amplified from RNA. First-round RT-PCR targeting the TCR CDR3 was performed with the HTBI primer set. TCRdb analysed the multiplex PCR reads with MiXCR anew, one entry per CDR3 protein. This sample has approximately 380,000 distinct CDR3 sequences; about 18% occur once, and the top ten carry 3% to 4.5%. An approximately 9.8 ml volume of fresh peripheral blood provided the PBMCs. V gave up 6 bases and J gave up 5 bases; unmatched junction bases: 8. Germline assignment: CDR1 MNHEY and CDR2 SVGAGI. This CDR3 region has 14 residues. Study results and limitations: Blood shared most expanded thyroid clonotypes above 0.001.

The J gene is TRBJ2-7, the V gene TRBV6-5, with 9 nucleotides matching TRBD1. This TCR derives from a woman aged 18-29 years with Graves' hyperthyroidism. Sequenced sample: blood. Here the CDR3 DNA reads TGTGCCAGCAGCCCCGGGACAGGGCTCCACGAGCAGTACTTC. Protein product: CASSPGTGLHEQYF.